Listed here is a single TCR beta chain. Its specificity is not known. A much larger clone differs from this one at a single base, so this may be a read error. Every patient had bone marrow sampled while the disease was active. The source of the sample is a study of read filtering for tumor transcriptome and immune sequencing. The wider study: R-ISS stage counts were eight or nine for I, about 17 for II, roughly seven for III. Overall study findings and caveats: In IR-seq, single-read clonotypes were about 80% of clonotypes but around 4% of reads.

Germline CDR1 and CDR2: SGHAT and FQNNGV. The CDR3 runs 16 residues. The library was built from 400 ng RNA with molecular barcoded adaptors for alpha/delta and beta/gamma chains. TCRdb reprocessed the reads with MiXCR, giving one entry per CDR3 protein. In the table there are about 62,000 distinct CDR3 sequences, around 20% of which are singletons. The sequence was obtained from a donor at least 40 years old with multiple myeloma. The sequenced material came from a population of CD138-negative cells sorted from bone marrow. This rearrangement joins TRBV11-2 to TRBJ2-1; D perhaps matches TRBD2 (6 bases). The CDR3 is CASSWRGLSSYNGQFF. The CDR3 DNA follows: TGTGCCAGCAGCTGGCGAGGACTAAGCTCCTACAATGGGCAGTTCTTC.